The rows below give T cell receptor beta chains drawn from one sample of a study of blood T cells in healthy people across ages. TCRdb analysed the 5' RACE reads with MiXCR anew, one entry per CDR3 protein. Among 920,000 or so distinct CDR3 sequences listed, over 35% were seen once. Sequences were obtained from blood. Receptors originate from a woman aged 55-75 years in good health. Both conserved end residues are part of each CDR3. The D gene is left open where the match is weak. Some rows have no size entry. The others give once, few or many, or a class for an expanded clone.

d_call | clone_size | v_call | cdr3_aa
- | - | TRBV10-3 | CAISEGPAREKLFF
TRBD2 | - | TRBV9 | CASSTGLAGALSYEQYF
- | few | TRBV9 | CASSVAEGAGQPNYGYTF
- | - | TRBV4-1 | CASSHVNGGQETQYF
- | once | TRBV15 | CATSRGGLPLYNEQFF
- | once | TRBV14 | CASSQPIGFSSYEQYF
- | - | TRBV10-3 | CAIRGPGANVLTF
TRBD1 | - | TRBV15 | CATSPDRGVYGYTF
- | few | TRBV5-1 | CASSASTSSGANVLTF
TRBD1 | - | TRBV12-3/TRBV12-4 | CASIQARQGANTIYF
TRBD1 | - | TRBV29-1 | CSVEDRAETRYF
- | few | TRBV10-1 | CASSEKAGLAKNIQYF
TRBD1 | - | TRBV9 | CASSGGQGQYEQYF
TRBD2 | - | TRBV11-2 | CASSLDRSRSTSGRLFDSYEQYF
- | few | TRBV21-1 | CASPGPPTEAFF
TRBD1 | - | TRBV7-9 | CASSLGGQGASYEQYF
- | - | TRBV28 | CTSTLGIPQVKYF
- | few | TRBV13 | CASSSYSGPGTEAFF
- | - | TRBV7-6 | CASTLRGGTGELFF
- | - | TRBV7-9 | CASSPPVATEAFF
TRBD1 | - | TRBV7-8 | CASSSGQGWGNEQFF
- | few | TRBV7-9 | CASSLAGAGDEQFF
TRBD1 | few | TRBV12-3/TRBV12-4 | CASGTADYEQYF
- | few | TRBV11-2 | CASSLDAGRVGQADTQYF
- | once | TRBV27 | CASSSRGGTYNEQFF
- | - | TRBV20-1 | CSLGPGPTYEQYF
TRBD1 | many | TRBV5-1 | CASSLRGLGETQYF
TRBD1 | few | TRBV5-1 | CASSLGSPGQGYGYTF
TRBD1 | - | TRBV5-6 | CASTQLRQGSSEKLFF
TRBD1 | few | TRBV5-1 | CASSLRQGAEEQYF
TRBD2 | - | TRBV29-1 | CSVTGTSGRVWYEQYF
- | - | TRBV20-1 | CSARDTLSTRIGYNEQFF
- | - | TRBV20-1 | CSARDTPYNEQFF
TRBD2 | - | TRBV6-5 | CASKKTGTNSYNEQFF
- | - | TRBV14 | CASSQAGIGTQYF
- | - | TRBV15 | CATSNPGGGFQETQYF
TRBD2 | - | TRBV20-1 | CSATGLATDTQYF
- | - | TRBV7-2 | CASSRGLPVYEQYF
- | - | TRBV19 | CASSTAPGAGANYGYTF
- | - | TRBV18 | CASSPPGENSPLHF
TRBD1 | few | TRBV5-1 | CASSPTGASRISEQYF
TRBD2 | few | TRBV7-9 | CASSSFGLAADTQYF
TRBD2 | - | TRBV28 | CASSAPGLAGGEQFF
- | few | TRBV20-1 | CSAKGVQGSDSHLSYEQYF
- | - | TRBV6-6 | CASSYRGSDYGYTF
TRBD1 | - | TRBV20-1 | CSASRGQGSTDTQYF
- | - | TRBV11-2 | CASSSYISGANVLTF
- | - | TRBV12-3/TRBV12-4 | CASSSRVGQINEQFF
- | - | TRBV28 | CASAHWGVADASYNEQFF
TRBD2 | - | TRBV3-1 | CASSQDASGRGIQYF
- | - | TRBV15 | CATSREPYYEQYF
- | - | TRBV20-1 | CSASGGASSYEQYF
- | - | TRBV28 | CASTGDRTSYNEQYF
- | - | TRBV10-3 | CAIFSGSTDTQYF
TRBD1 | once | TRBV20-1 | CSARGGGRGLSPLHF
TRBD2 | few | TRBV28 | CASSPPGLAGYNEQYF
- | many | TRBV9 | CASSVALATDTQYF
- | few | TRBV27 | CASSLGPVQWPQYF
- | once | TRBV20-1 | CSARGHEQFF
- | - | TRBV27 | CASSFRGASSYKQYF